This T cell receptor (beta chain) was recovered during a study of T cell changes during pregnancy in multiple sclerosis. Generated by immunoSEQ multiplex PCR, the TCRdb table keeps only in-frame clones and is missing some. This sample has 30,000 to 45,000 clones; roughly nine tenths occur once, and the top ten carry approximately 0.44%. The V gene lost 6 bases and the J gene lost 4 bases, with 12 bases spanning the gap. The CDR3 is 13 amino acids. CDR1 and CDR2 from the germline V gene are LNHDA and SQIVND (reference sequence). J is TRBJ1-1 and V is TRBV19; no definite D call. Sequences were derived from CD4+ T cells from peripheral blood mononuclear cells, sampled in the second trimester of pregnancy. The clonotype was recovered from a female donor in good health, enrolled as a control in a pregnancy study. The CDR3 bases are TGTGCCAGTAGAACGGGATCTGGCACTGAAGCTTTCTTT. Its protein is CASRTGSGTEAFF.